This is a list of T cell receptor beta chains from one sample in a study of OX40 agonist ivuxolimab in advanced cancers. Using immunoSEQ multiplex PCR, the repertoire was profiled, and TCRdb retains in-frame clones only, with some absent. Here the sample spans 50,000 to 70,000 clones, less than 90% being singletons. The specimen was CD4+ or CD8+ T cells sorted from blood, collected in a trial of the OX40 agonist ivuxolimab. These receptors all stem from an adult with an advanced solid tumor such as melanoma, head and neck, liver or kidney cancer. CDR3s include the opening cysteine and the closing phenylalanine or tryptophan. Each record gives: clone size, D gene, V gene, CDR3 length, J gene, CDR3 protein, CDR3 DNA. A D gene is named only where the DNA matches it firmly. Only part of the rows carry a size: once, few, many, or a class if the clone is expanded.

-,-,TRBV19,15,TRBJ2-7,CASSIRGVPDYEQYF,TGTGCCAGTAGTATAAGGGGAGTCCCTGATTACGAGCAGTACTTC
-,-,TRBV9,15,TRBJ1-3,CASSVSGDPGNTIYF,TGTGCCAGCAGCGTCTCAGGGGACCCCGGAAACACCATATATTTT
-,TRBD2,TRBV29-1,14,TRBJ2-3,CSVPGRGLIDTQYF,TGCAGCGTTCCGGGACGGGGACTAATCGATACGCAGTATTTT
-,-,TRBV10-1,12,TRBJ1-2,CASSGANYGYTF,TGCGCCAGCAGCGGAGCTAACTATGGCTACACCTTC
-,-,TRBV7-9,15,TRBJ1-1,CASREELGGGEEAFF,TGTGCCAGCAGGGAAGAACTCGGGGGCGGGGAGGAAGCTTTCTTT
-,TRBD1,TRBV28,15,TRBJ2-7,CASSSGTGGTYEQYF,TGTGCCAGCAGTTCCGGGACAGGGGGGACCTACGAGCAGTACTTC
few,-,TRBV19,14,TRBJ2-2,CASSIDRVSGELFF,TGTGCCAGTAGTATAGACAGGGTGTCCGGGGAGCTGTTTTTT
-,-,TRBV7-2,15,TRBJ2-7,CASSSPGAGTYEQYF,TGTGCCAGCAGCTCTCCCGGGGCGGGGACTTACGAGCAGTACTTC
-,TRBD1,TRBV28,13,TRBJ1-5,CASQQGANQPQHF,TGTGCCAGCCAACAGGGGGCAAATCAGCCCCAGCATTTT
once,-,TRBV6-5,15,TRBJ2-5,CASSPKPGSKETQYF,TGTGCCAGCAGTCCTAAGCCGGGGTCAAAAGAGACCCAGTACTTC
once,TRBD1,TRBV6-5,14,TRBJ1-2,CASSRGTGGYGYTF,TGTGCCAGCAGTCGGGGGACAGGGGGCTATGGCTACACCTTC
-,-,TRBV7-9,15,TRBJ2-7,CASSPQGTDPYEQYF,TGTGCCAGCAGCCCGCAGGGAACCGACCCCTACGAGCAGTACTTC
-,-,TRBV5-6,12,TRBJ2-3,CASSWASGTQYF,TGTGCCAGCAGCTGGGCCTCGGGTACGCAGTATTTT
-,-,TRBV30,15,TRBJ2-3,CAWSPGRTGTDTQYF,TGTGCCTGGAGTCCCGGTCGGACGGGCACAGATACGCAGTATTTT
-,-,TRBV5-4,15,TRBJ1-5,CASSQDLGGYQPQHF,TGTGCCAGCAGCCAAGATCTGGGAGGGTATCAGCCCCAGCATTTT
-,TRBD1,TRBV7-9,14,TRBJ2-7,CASSGRQGFGEQYF,TGTGCCAGCAGCGGAAGACAGGGATTCGGCGAGCAGTACTTC
-,-,TRBV27,16,TRBJ2-3,CASRSGPFIGTDTQYF,TGTGCCAGCAGGTCCGGGCCCTTTATCGGGACAGATACGCAGTATTTT
-,TRBD1,TRBV28,19,TRBJ1-5,CASSPDRDRTSYSNQPQHF,TGTGCCAGCAGTCCCGACCGGGACAGAACAAGCTATAGCAATCAGCCCCAGCATTTT
-,-,TRBV7-9,13,TRBJ1-2,CASSFTGEYGYTF,TGTGCCAGCAGCTTCACCGGGGAGTATGGCTACACCTTC
once,-,TRBV5-4,15,TRBJ2-2,CASSPELANTGELFF,TGTGCCAGCAGCCCGGAATTGGCAAACACCGGGGAGCTGTTTTTT
-,-,TRBV6-6,13,TRBJ1-6,CASSQKRGSPLHF,TGTGCCAGCAGCCAGAAAAGAGGTTCACCCCTCCACTTT
-,-,TRBV7-2,15,TRBJ2-2,CASSLWGAYTGELFF,TGTGCCAGCAGCTTATGGGGGGCGTACACCGGGGAGCTGTTTTTT
-,-,TRBV27,14,TRBJ2-3,CASSNLGSGNTQYF,TGTGCCAGCAGTAACCTGGGGAGTGGTAATACGCAGTATTTT
-,-,TRBV19,16,TRBJ1-2,CASSILFREHNYGYTF,TGTGCCAGTAGTATCCTCTTCCGGGAACATAACTATGGCTACACCTTC
-,TRBD1,TRBV5-6,16,TRBJ2-3,CASSLTGGGSTDTQYF,TGTGCCAGCAGCTTGACAGGGGGCGGGAGCACAGATACGCAGTATTTT
few,TRBD1,TRBV6-5,13,TRBJ1-6,CASGRDRLSPLHF,TGTGCCAGCGGCCGGGACAGACTTTCACCCCTCCACTTT
-,-,TRBV5-1,12,TRBJ2-7,CASTGPNYEQYF,TGCGCCAGTACTGGTCCCAACTACGAGCAGTACTTC
-,-,TRBV19,15,TRBJ1-1,CASSIRGIIYTEAFF,TGTGCCAGTAGTATCCGGGGCATCATTTACACTGAAGCTTTCTTT
-,-,TRBV7-2,13,TRBJ1-1,CASARKGNTEAFF,TGTGCCAGCGCGCGCAAGGGGAACACTGAAGCTTTCTTT
-,TRBD1,TRBV30,13,TRBJ2-7,CAWSRGQGHEQYF,TGTGCCTGGAGTAGGGGACAGGGACACGAGCAGTACTTC
-,-,TRBV7-8,16,TRBJ1-5,CASSLGGQYSNQPQHF,TGTGCCAGCAGCTTGGGGGGGCAGTATAGCAATCAGCCCCAGCATTTT
once,TRBD2,TRBV6-1,15,TRBJ2-5,CASSDLAGAQETQYF,TGTGCCAGCAGTGATCTAGCGGGGGCCCAAGAGACCCAGTACTTC
-,-,TRBV2,14,TRBJ2-5,CASPGRQPWETQYF,TGTGCCAGCCCGGGTCGACAGCCCTGGGAGACCCAGTACTTC
few,-,TRBV4-2,17,TRBJ1-2,CASSQDHGPSPYYGYTF,TGTGCCAGCAGCCAAGACCACGGTCCGAGCCCTTACTATGGCTACACCTTC
-,-,TRBV18,16,TRBJ2-5,CASSLYEITVRETQYF,TGTGCCAGCTCTCTCTACGAAATAACAGTGAGGGAGACCCAGTACTTC
-,-,TRBV18,14,TRBJ1-2,CASSPWGGNYGYTF,TGTGCCAGCTCACCCTGGGGAGGGAACTATGGCTACACCTTC
many,TRBD1,TRBV2,17,TRBJ1-5,CASSEALWQGVNQPQHF,TGTGCCAGCAGTGAAGCGCTGTGGCAGGGGGTCAATCAGCCCCAGCATTTT
few,-,TRBV7-9,14,TRBJ1-6,CASSFVGVSSPLHF,TGTGCCAGCAGCTTTGTAGGGGTTAGTTCACCCCTCCACTTT
-,-,TRBV19,14,TRBJ1-6,CASSITGGVSPLHF,TGTGCCAGTAGTATTACGGGCGGAGTTTCACCCCTCCACTTT
once,-,TRBV28,14,TRBJ1-2,CASSFYDYNYGYTF,TGTGCCAGCAGCTTTTACGACTATAACTATGGCTACACCTTC
-,-,TRBV5-1,16,TRBJ1-1,CASSLVVGQMNTEAFF,TGCGCCAGCAGCTTGGTAGTCGGACAGATGAACACTGAAGCTTTCTTT